This passage covers 18 T cell receptor beta chains from one sample sequenced in a study of T cell responses to AZD1222 COVID-19 vaccine. This table comes from immunoSEQ multiplex PCR, and its TCRdb copy is limited to in-frame clones, with some not included. The table records over 110,000 clones, around 90% of them present only once. The specimen comprised peripheral blood, sampled 28 days after the second AZD1222 dose. The receptor set was obtained from an adult who received the AZD1222 COVID-19 vaccine.

This chain connects TRBV2 to TRBJ2-1, with TRBD2 matching 12 bases. With 6 bases clipped from V and 4 bases from J, the junction kept 28 bases outside the gene matches. CDR1 is SNHLY, CDR2 FYNNEI, per germline. The CDR3 loop spans 23 amino acids. The CDR3 bases are TGTGCCAGCAGGGACGAAGGGACCGACCAGTCGGGACTAGCGGGTTGGGTATACAATGAGCAGTTCTTC. Translation: CASRDEGTDQSGLAGWVYNEQFF.

The chain joins TRBV7-2 to TRBJ1-6; D call uncertain. Germline lookup yields CDR1 SGHTA and CDR2 FQGNSA. The CDR3 contains 12 residues. V was clipped by 0 bases and J by 14 bases, with 8 bases between them. DNA of the CDR3: TGTGCCAGCAGCTTAGCGGCCATCACCCTCCACTTT. This gives the protein CASSLAAITLHF.

The chain has TRBV19 and TRBJ2-7, with D possibly being TRBD2 (5 bases). Germline V gene data show CDR1 as LNHDA and CDR2 as SQIVND (reference sequence). The CDR3 totals 14 residues. Trimming pared 4 bases from V and 0 bases from J, leaving 10 bases between. The CDR3 DNA is TGTGCCAGTAGTAAGACGGGAAGCTCCTACGAGCAGTACTTC. It translates to CASSKTGSSYEQYF. Looking up the rest from reference TRBV19 and TRBJ2-7 gives the full variable domain: DGGITQSPKYLFRKEGQNVTLSCEQNLNHDAMYWYRQDPGQGLRLIYYSQIVNDFQKGDIAEGYSVSREKKESFPLTVTSAQKNPTAFYLCASSKTGSSYEQYFGPGTRLTVT.

The rearrangement links TRBV18 to TRBJ2-1; D is undetermined. The CDR3 consists of 15 residues. Per germline, CDR1 KGHSH and CDR2 LQKENI. The V and J ends lost 1 base and 6 bases respectively, with 13 bases between them. The CDR3 sequence: CASSPRSGDLNEQFF. The CDR3 coding sequence is TGTGCCAGCTCACCACGATCCGGCGACCTCAATGAGCAGTTCTTC.

CDR3 sequence: CASSLATEQFF. The CDR3 DNA follows: TGTGCCAGCAGCTTAGCGACTGAGCAGTTCTTC. The chain recombines TRBV7-8 with TRBJ2-1; D is unclear. Per the germline V gene, CDR1 is SGHVS and CDR2 is FQNEAQ. This CDR3 has 11 amino acids. Trimming took off 0 bases at V and 9 bases at J, with 3 bases between the two ends.

V gene TRBV28 combines with J gene TRBJ2-7, with TRBD1 identical over 7 bases. The germline gives CDR1 MDHEN, CDR2 SYDVKM. The CDR3 has 15 amino acids. V was clipped by 3 bases and J by 0 bases; unmatched bases: 5. CDR3 sequence: CASSLARDSSYEQYF. The CDR3 nucleotides read TGTGCCAGCAGTTTGGCCCGGGACAGCTCCTACGAGCAGTACTTC.

The chain employs TRBV6-6 and TRBJ2-2; D is undetermined. V shed 6 bases and J shed 0 bases, with 8 bases lying between them. Germline lookup yields CDR1 MNHNY and CDR2 SVGAGI (reference sequence). The CDR3 is 14 residues long. CDR3 sequence: CASRQTANTGELFF. In DNA, the CDR3 is TGTGCCAGCAGACAAACAGCGAACACCGGGGAGCTGTTTTTT.

A single count supports this clone. The chain uses TRBV5-6 and TRBJ2-7; no clear D. The CDR3 sequence is 12 residues long. Trimming took off 4 bases at V and 6 bases at J, with 11 bases between the two ends. CDR1 and CDR2 (germline): SGHDT, YYEEEE. The CDR3 region is CASSASASEQYF. In DNA form, the CDR3 reads TGTGCCAGCAGCGCGTCGGCTAGCGAGCAGTACTTC.

The CDR3 spells CASSPGTGGAEQYF. As DNA, the CDR3 is TGTGCCAGCAGCCCCGGGACAGGGGGCGCCGAGCAGTACTTC. This chain links TRBV11-3 with TRBJ2-7, with 12 nucleotides matching TRBD1. This CDR3 comprises 14 residues. With V trimmed by 5 bases and J by 6 bases, 5 bases remained unmatched. The germline V gene encodes CDR1 SGHNT and CDR2 YENEEA.

The chain uses TRBV5-6 and TRBJ1-3; D gene ambiguous. The V end lost 4 bases, the J end lost 0 bases, and 11 bases lay between the germline ends. The CDR3 is made up of 15 amino acids. Germline lookup yields CDR1 SGHDT and CDR2 YYEEEE. The DNA for the CDR3 is TGTGCCAGCAGCCACCAACTGTACTCTGGAAACACCATATATTTT. This codes for CASSHQLYSGNTIYF.

The chain couples TRBV7-3 to TRBJ2-1; D unclear. The CDR3 has 15 residues. Germline V gives CDR1 SGHTA, CDR2 FQGTGA. V gave up 3 bases and J gave up 8 bases, with 17 bases separating them. The CDR3 sequence is CASSFGIQAIDEQFF. Written as DNA, the CDR3 is TGTGCCAGCAGCTTTGGGATCCAGGCTATAGATGAGCAGTTCTTC.

V and J are TRBV7-9 and TRBJ2-5; 9 positions match TRBD1. J gave up 4 bases and V 5 bases, and 11 bases lay outside the gene matches. The CDR3 consists of 16 residues. Germline CDR1 reads SEHNR; CDR2 reads FQNEAQ (reference sequence). The CDR3 sequence: CASSVQTGGLRETQYF. CDR3 DNA: TGTGCCAGCAGCGTCCAGACAGGGGGTCTCCGAGAGACCCAGTACTTC.

This sequence joins TRBV9 and TRBJ2-1; D gene ambiguous. Germline-derived CDR1 and CDR2 are SGDLS and YYNGEE. V gave up 0 bases and J gave up 9 bases, with 16 bases separating them. The CDR3 is made up of 15 amino acids. CDR3 DNA sequence: TGTGCCAGCAGCGTAGACGGTCCGAACGTCGGTGAGCAGTTCTTC. Translating gives CASSVDGPNVGEQFF.

The J gene is TRBJ2-6, the V gene TRBV7-3, with TRBD1 identical over 7 bases. Unmatched junction bases numbered 11, after V lost 5 bases and J lost 4 bases. The CDR3 is 17 amino acids. From germline, CDR1 is SGHTA and CDR2 FQGTGA. The CDR3 spells CASSARDSPIGANVLTF. Here the CDR3 DNA reads TGTGCCAGCAGCGCCCGGGACAGCCCTATCGGGGCCAACGTCCTGACTTTC.

In this sample, this clone turned up once. CDR3 protein: CASSPGREVGNQPQHF. The CDR3 DNA sequence: TGTGCCAGCAGCCCCGGGAGGGAGGTTGGCAATCAGCCCCAGCATTTT. The chain employs TRBV27 and TRBJ1-5; D is uncertain. The CDR3 loop spans 16 amino acids. Trimming removed 6 bases at V and 2 bases at J, with 17 bases between. Germline CDR1 MNHEY, CDR2 SMNVEV (reference sequence).

The chain is built from TRBV5-1 and TRBJ1-1; 8 bases agree with TRBD1. V shed 2 bases and J 7 bases; nucleotides not matched to a gene: 4. Looked up from germline, CDR1 is SGHRS and CDR2 is YFSETQ. The CDR3 sequence is 13 residues long. The CDR3 DNA sequence: TGCGCCAGCAGCTTTGGACAGGGCGGTGAAGCTTTCTTT. Residues: CASSFGQGGEAFF.

The chain carries TRBV21-1 and TRBJ2-1; the table's D call, TRBD1, was not checked against the DNA. TRBV21-1 is classified as a pseudogene. The CDR3 loop spans 19 amino acids. The CDR3, as DNA: TGTGCCAGCACCGGTTCAGGGGGCGATGTAAGGTACCGGAACAATGAGCAGTTCTTC. It codes for CASTGSGGDVRYRNNEQFF.

The chain couples TRBV6-5 to TRBJ1-5, with D possibly being TRBD1 (5 bases). The germline gives CDR1 MNHEY, CDR2 SVGAGI. V was shortened by 6 bases and J by 3 bases, with 9 bases between the two germline ends. The CDR3 runs to 13 residues. CDR3 DNA: TGTGCCAGCAGATCAGGGAACAATCAGCCCCAGCATTTT. Translating gives CASRSGNNQPQHF.